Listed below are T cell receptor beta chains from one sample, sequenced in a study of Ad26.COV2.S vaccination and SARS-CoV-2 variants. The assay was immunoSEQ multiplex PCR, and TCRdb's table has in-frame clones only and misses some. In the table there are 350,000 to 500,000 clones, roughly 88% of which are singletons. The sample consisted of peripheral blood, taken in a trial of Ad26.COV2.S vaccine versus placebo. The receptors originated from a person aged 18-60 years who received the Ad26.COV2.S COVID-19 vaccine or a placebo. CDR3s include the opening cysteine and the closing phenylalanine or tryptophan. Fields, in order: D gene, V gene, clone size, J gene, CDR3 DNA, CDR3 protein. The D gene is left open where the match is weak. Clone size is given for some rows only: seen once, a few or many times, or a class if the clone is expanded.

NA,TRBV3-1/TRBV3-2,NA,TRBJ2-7,TGTGCCAGCAGCGGAGTCCAGGGGAGTACCTACGAGCAGTACTTC,CASSGVQGSTYEQYF
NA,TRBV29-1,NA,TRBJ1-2,TGCAGCGTTATGGAGGGGCTTAACTATGGCTACACCTTC,CSVMEGLNYGYTF
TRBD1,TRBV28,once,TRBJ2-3,TGTGCCAGCACCCTAGGGGGCCCAGATACGCAGTATTTT,CASTLGGPDTQYF
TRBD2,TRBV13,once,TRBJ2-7,TGTGCCAGCAGCCAAGGGACTAGCGGACACTACGAGCAGTACTTC,CASSQGTSGHYEQYF
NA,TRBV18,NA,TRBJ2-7,TGTGCCAGCTCACTAAGGTCCGGGTACGAGCAGTACTTC,CASSLRSGYEQYF
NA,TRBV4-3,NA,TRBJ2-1,TGCGCCAGCAGCCAAGATGAGGCAAATTACAATGAGCAGTTCTTC,CASSQDEANYNEQFF
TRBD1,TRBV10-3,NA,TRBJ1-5,TGTGCCATCAGTGATAAGGGGGCGAGCAATCAGCCCCAGCATTTT,CAISDKGASNQPQHF
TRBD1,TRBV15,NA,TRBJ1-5,TGTGCCACCAGCAGAGCGCTCCGGGACAGGGACAATCAGCCCCAGCATTTT,CATSRALRDRDNQPQHF
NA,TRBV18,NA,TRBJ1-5,TGTGCCAGCTCACCCGGTCCGGGGCTTCAGCCCCAGCATTTT,CASSPGPGLQPQHF
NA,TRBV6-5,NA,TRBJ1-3,TGTGCCAGCAGTTACGGGATCAGCGGGCACACCATATATTTT,CASSYGISGHTIYF
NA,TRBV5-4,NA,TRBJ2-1,TGTGCCGGAACCGACGGGTACAATGAGCAGTTCTTC,CAGTDGYNEQFF
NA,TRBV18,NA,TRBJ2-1,TGTGCCAGCTCACCAGGACAGAATGAGCAGTTCTTC,CASSPGQNEQFF
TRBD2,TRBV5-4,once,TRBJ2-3,TGTGCCAGCAGCCGGGGACTAGCGGGAGGAGATACGCAGTATTTT,CASSRGLAGGDTQYF
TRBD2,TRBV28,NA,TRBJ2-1,TGTGCCAGCAGTTCGGGACTAGCGGGAGTGGGGTTCGATGAGCAGTTCTTC,CASSSGLAGVGFDEQFF
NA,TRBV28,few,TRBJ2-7,TGTGCCAGCTCACAGTGGGGGACAAACACCTACGAGCAGTACTTC,CASSQWGTNTYEQYF
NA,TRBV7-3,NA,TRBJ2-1,TGTGCCAGCAGCTTATCGGCGGGCAGTGAGCAGTTCTTC,CASSLSAGSEQFF
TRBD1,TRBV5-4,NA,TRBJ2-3,TGTGCCAGCAGCGGAGGGACAGGGAGCACAGATACGCAGTATTTT,CASSGGTGSTDTQYF
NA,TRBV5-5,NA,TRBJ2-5,TGTGCCAGCAGCCCACAACAGGTGGCGGGGACCCAGTACTTC,CASSPQQVAGTQYF
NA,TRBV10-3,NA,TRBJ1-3,TGTGCCATCAGTGATTCTGGGTTTGGAAACACCATATATTTT,CAISDSGFGNTIYF
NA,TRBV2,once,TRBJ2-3,TGTGCCAGCAGTGAACAGGGCTACACAGATACGCAGTATTTT,CASSEQGYTDTQYF
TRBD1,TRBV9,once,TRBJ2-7,TGTGCCAGCAGCGTAGGGACAGGGAGTTTCGACGAGCAGTACTTC,CASSVGTGSFDEQYF
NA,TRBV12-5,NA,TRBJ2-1,TGTGCTAGTGGTTTGGGAGGTACAAATGAGCAGTTCTTC,CASGLGGTNEQFF